The 24 T cell receptor beta chains given below trace back to one sample, sequenced in a study of T cells in Graves' hyperthyroidism and ophthalmopathy. There were TCR beta CDR3 regions amplified from RNA transcripts. When the TCR CDR3 underwent first-round RT-PCR, the HTBI primer set was used. TCRdb independently ran MiXCR on the multiplex PCR reads; one entry per CDR3 protein. The table shows 350,000 or so distinct CDR3 sequences, with around 18% occurring only once. Sequenced sample: blood. These receptor sequences come from a woman in her thirties or forties with Graves' ophthalmopathy.

This clonotype was counted at least ten times. This chain links TRBV12-3 or TRBV12-4 with TRBJ1-5; D ambiguous. V lost 6 bases, J lost 0 bases, and 12 bases lay in between. This CDR3 contains 15 residues. The CDR3 loop is CASSYHGDSNQPQHF. As DNA, the CDR3 is TGTGCCAGCAGCTACCACGGCGATAGCAATCAGCCCCAGCATTTT.

This clonotype came up many times. This chain connects TRBV4-2 to TRBJ2-7, with TRBD2 matching over 9 bases. Germline values: CDR1 LGHNA, CDR2 YNFKEQ. The junction had 6 bases not matched to a gene; V was cut back by 0 bases and J by 3 bases. The CDR3 covers 16 residues. In nucleotides, the CDR3 is TGTGCCAGCAGCCAAGATTGGTCTAGCGGGGACTACGAGCAGTACTTC. Amino acid sequence: CASSQDWSSGDYEQYF.

This clonotype was observed many times. This chain joins TRBV20-1 and TRBJ2-7, with D perhaps assigned TRBD1 or TRBD2 (5 bases each). CDR3 length: 12 residues. The V end lost 6 bases, the J end lost 3 bases, and 12 bases lay between the germline ends. The V gene's germline CDR1 is DFQATT and CDR2 SNEGSKA (reference sequence). The CDR3 DNA follows: TGCAGTGCCAGCCGGGACCACTACGAGCAGTACTTC. As protein: CSASRDHYEQYF.

This clonotype was seen ten or more times. The V gene is TRBV6-1, the J gene TRBJ1-2; D ambiguous. CDR3 length: 13 amino acids. V shed 9 bases and J shed 4 bases, with 15 bases lying between them. Germline V gene lookup returns CDR1 MNHNS and CDR2 SASEGT. The CDR3 spells CASRHDPSYGYTF. CDR3 nucleotide sequence: TGTGCCAGTAGACATGACCCTAGCTATGGCTACACCTTC.

This clonotype was counted ten times or more. V and J are TRBV29-1 and TRBJ2-7, with TRBD1 matching 10 bases. The CDR3 spans 12 residues. After removal of 7 bases from V and 6 bases from J, the junction contained 6 bases not matched to a gene. The germline V gene encodes CDR1 SQVTM and CDR2 ANQGSEA. The CDR3 DNA is TGCAGCGCTCACCGGGACAGGGGCGAGCAGTACTTC. This sequence encodes CSAHRDRGEQYF.

The rearrangement uses TRBV28 and TRBJ1-5, with D perhaps TRBD1 (6 bases). Trimming removed 7 bases at V and 5 bases at J, with 21 bases between. In germline, CDR1 is MDHEN, CDR2 SYDVKM. The CDR3 covers 16 residues. The CDR3 here is CASKRGGGVGHQPQHF. The CDR3 DNA follows: TGTGCCAGCAAGAGGGGGGGAGGGGTGGGCCATCAGCCCCAGCATTTT.

In this sample, this clonotype turned up a few times. The V call is TRBV12-5, the J call TRBJ2-7; 8 positions agree with TRBD1. Germline values: CDR1 LGHNT, CDR2 FRNRAP. The V segment lost 5 bases and the J segment 6 bases; nucleotides outside the gene matches: 15. The CDR3 runs 16 residues. The CDR3 protein is CASGPNPWTGLGEQYF. DNA of the CDR3: TGTGCTAGTGGTCCAAATCCTTGGACAGGGCTTGGCGAGCAGTACTTC.

The V gene is TRBV20-1, the J gene TRBJ1-2; D is unresolved. The germline gives CDR1 DFQATT, CDR2 SNEGSKA (reference sequence). V was shortened by 0 bases and J by 2 bases, with 10 bases between the two germline ends. This CDR3 comprises 14 residues. The CDR3 here is CSARDTTENYGYTF. In DNA form, the CDR3 reads TGCAGTGCTAGAGATACAACAGAAAACTATGGCTACACCTTC.

This clonotype was observed at least ten times. The rearrangement links TRBV2 to TRBJ2-7, with 10 bases fitting TRBD1. J was trimmed by 4 bases and V by 2 bases; bases with no gene match: 11. Germline V gives CDR1 SNHLY, CDR2 FYNNEI. This CDR3 has 17 residues. In DNA form, the CDR3 reads TGTGCCAGCAGTGAATTGATTCTGGGGGACAGGGGTTACGAGCAGTACTTC. It encodes CASSELILGDRGYEQYF.

This clonotype came up many times. This rearrangement joins TRBV10-3 to TRBJ2-5, with 8 bases aligning to TRBD1. The V segment lost 0 bases and the J segment 2 bases; nucleotides outside the gene matches: 5. The CDR3 runs 16 residues. Germline V gives CDR1 ENHRY, CDR2 SYGVKD. CDR3 sequence reads: CAISESWTGSQETQYF. The CDR3 DNA is TGTGCCATCAGTGAGTCGTGGACAGGGTCTCAAGAGACCCAGTACTTC.

This clonotype was counted between two and nine times. The chain combines TRBV12-3 or TRBV12-4 with TRBJ2-2, with 9 bases lining up with TRBD2. The CDR3 extends over 15 amino acids. With 6 bases clipped from V and 5 bases from J, the junction kept 7 bases outside the gene matches. CDR3: CASRPSGIWTGELFF. The CDR3, as DNA: TGTGCCAGCAGGCCTAGCGGGATCTGGACCGGGGAGCTGTTTTTT.

The sample holds many counts of this clonotype. The genes are TRBV30 and TRBJ1-2; D is unresolved. V lost 2 bases and J lost 8, with 15 bases in between. From germline, CDR1 is GTSNPN and CDR2 SVGIG (reference sequence). The CDR3 loop spans 13 amino acids. Here the CDR3 reads CAWSNGVIGGYTF. The CDR3 DNA follows: TGTGCCTGGAGTAACGGTGTTATAGGGGGCTACACCTTC.

At least ten counts were recorded for this clonotype. The chain couples TRBV19 to TRBJ2-5; D possibly corresponds to TRBD1 (6 bases). Trimming removed 3 bases from V and 1 base from J, with 12 bases in between. Germline-derived CDR1 and CDR2 are LNHDA and SQIVND (reference sequence). The length of the CDR3 is 15 residues. The CDR3: CASSMTRGVQETQYF. CDR3 bases: TGTGCCAGTAGTATGACCAGGGGAGTCCAAGAGACCCAGTACTTC.

The chain has TRBV19 and TRBJ2-2; 7 bases match TRBD2. The CDR3 length is 16 residues. CDR1 is LNHDA, CDR2 SQIVND, per germline (reference sequence). V dropped 6 bases and J dropped 7; count of bases not matched to a gene: 14. DNA of the CDR3: TGTGCCAGTAGCCTAGTGGGGCGGGAGTGGATCGGGGAGCTGTTTTTT. As protein: CASSLVGREWIGELFF.

This clonotype was counted many times. The chain employs TRBV28 and TRBJ1-2, with TRBD1 matching over 9 bases. Germline CDR1 is MDHEN and CDR2 is SYDVKM. Trimming removed 5 bases from V and 6 bases from J; junction bases left unmatched: 10. The CDR3 has 15 amino acids. The CDR3 loop reads CASSPLGQGMDGYTF. The DNA of the CDR3 is TGTGCCAGCAGTCCCCTCGGACAGGGGATGGATGGCTACACCTTC.

This clonotype was recorded a few times. The chain couples TRBV7-9 to TRBJ2-5, with D perhaps matching TRBD2 (6 bases). Looked up from germline, CDR1 is SEHNR and CDR2 is FQNEAQ (reference sequence). This CDR3 region has 14 residues. V was pared by 3 bases and J by 5 bases, with 13 bases between. The CDR3 is CASSFYTGGETQYF. DNA of the CDR3: TGTGCCAGCAGCTTCTACACCGGAGGGGAGACCCAGTACTTC. Full variable domain (missing parts from reference TRBV7-9 and TRBJ2-5): DTGVSQNPRHKITKRGQNVTFRCDPISEHNRLYWYRQTLGQGPEFLTYFQNEAQLEKSRLLSDRFSAERPKGSFSTLEIQRTEQGDSAMYLCASSFYTGGETQYFGPGTRLLVL.

The chain uses TRBV4-1 and TRBJ1-2, with unresolved D. This CDR3 comprises 14 residues. Trimming stripped 0 bases from V and 5 bases from J, with 10 bases between. CDR1 and CDR2 (germline): MGHRA, YSYEKL. The CDR3 protein is CASSQEGYYYGYTF. The CDR3 DNA reads TGCGCCAGCAGCCAAGAGGGCTACTATTATGGCTACACCTTC.

This clonotype was seen ten or more times. This chain joins TRBV27 and TRBJ1-1, with D possibly TRBD1 on 5 matching bases. The germline V gene encodes CDR1 MNHEY and CDR2 SMNVEV (reference sequence). The CDR3 is made up of 15 amino acids. Trimming removed 5 bases at V and 0 bases at J, with 13 bases between. The CDR3 protein is CASSPSWGLNTEAFF. The DNA for the CDR3 is TGTGCCAGCAGTCCCAGCTGGGGACTGAACACTGAAGCTTTCTTT.

This clonotype was counted at least ten times. V and J are TRBV6-1 and TRBJ1-2, with a weak D call TRBD1 (5 bases). Germline CDR1 and CDR2: MNHNS and SASEGT. The CDR3 runs 11 residues. Between the trimmed V and J ends, which lost 7 bases and 7 bases, there was a span of 10 bases. CDR3 in DNA: TGTGCCAGCATTGGGGCCTCTGGCTACACCTTC. Translation: CASIGASGYTF.

This clonotype was seen a few times. The chain combines TRBV19 with TRBJ1-1; 10 bases align to TRBD1. The length of the CDR3 is 14 residues. From germline, CDR1 is LNHDA and CDR2 SQIVND (reference sequence). With V trimmed by 4 bases and J by 4 bases, 3 bases remained unmatched. CDR3 sequence (DNA): TGTGCCAGTAGTACGGGACAGGGGAGCACTGAAGCTTTCTTT. Translation: CASSTGQGSTEAFF. Supplemented by reference TRBV19 and TRBJ1-1, the full variable domain reads DGGITQSPKYLFRKEGQNVTLSCEQNLNHDAMYWYRQDPGQGLRLIYYSQIVNDFQKGDIAEGYSVSREKKESFPLTVTSAQKNPTAFYLCASSTGQGSTEAFFGQGTRLTVV.

This clonotype has at least ten counts. The gene calls are TRBV30 and TRBJ1-2; 9 bases fit TRBD1. Trimming removed 1 base from V and 2 bases from J; junction bases left unmatched: 2. This CDR3 spans 14 amino acids. Germline CDR1 and CDR2: GTSNPN and SVGIG (reference sequence). The CDR3 DNA follows: TGTGCCTGGAGTGCACAGGGGGCGAACTATGGCTACACCTTC. Translating gives CAWSAQGANYGYTF.

This clonotype was seen repeatedly, ten times or more. CDR3: CASSLNYGANVLTF. In DNA form, the CDR3 reads TGTGCCAGCAGTTTAAACTATGGGGCCAACGTCCTGACTTTC. The J gene is TRBJ2-6, the V gene TRBV27, with no clear D. Trimming stripped 2 bases from V and 3 bases from J, with 5 bases between. CDR1 and CDR2 from the germline V gene are MNHEY and SMNVEV (reference sequence). The CDR3 runs 14 residues.

This clonotype was seen at least ten times. The chain combines TRBV12-3 or TRBV12-4 with TRBJ1-1, with D hard to call. Trimming pared 7 bases from V and 0 bases from J, leaving 9 bases between. The length of the CDR3 is 13 residues. CDR3 sequence: CASTLSMNTEAFF. CDR3 coding DNA: TGTGCCAGCACCTTATCAATGAACACTGAAGCTTTCTTT.

In its sample, this clonotype was seen many times. The chain joins TRBV29-1 to TRBJ2-7, with TRBD1 identical over 10 bases. V trimming: 6 bases; J trimming: 1 base; junction bases outside the gene matches: 9. The CDR3 sequence is 15 residues long. Germline V gives CDR1 SQVTM, CDR2 ANQGSEA. CDR3 region: CSVGPGQGMSYEQYF. In DNA, the CDR3 is TGCAGCGTGGGTCCGGGACAGGGGATGTCCTACGAGCAGTACTTC.